The 17 T cell receptor beta chains given below trace back to one sample, sequenced in a study of T-cell reconstitution after alpha-beta-depleted transplantation in children. The authors prepared the TCRbeta library with unique molecular identifiers. Each CDR3 protein gets one entry after TCRdb re-called the PCR reads with MiXCR. The sample shows approximately 93,000 distinct CDR3 sequences, 7.5% to 9.5% of them seen only once. This specimen was PBMCs from the stem cell graft donor, taken from the stem cell graft. The source of these receptors is a human donor who donated a stem cell graft to a child with congenital amegakaryocytic thrombocytopenia.

This clonotype has at least ten counts. The chain uses TRBV5-6 and TRBJ1-2; D is uncertain. The length of the CDR3 is 13 residues. V lost 7 bases, J lost 2 bases, and 12 bases lay in between. CDR1 is SGHDT, CDR2 YYEEEE, per germline. CDR3 residues: CASQSSPNYGYTF. DNA for the CDR3: TGTGCCAGCCAGTCATCCCCGAACTATGGCTACACCTTC. The full variable domain, its missing parts supplied by reference TRBV5-6 and TRBJ1-2, is DAGVTQSPTHLIKTRGQQVTLRCSPKSGHDTVSWYQQALGQGPQFIFQYYEEEERQRGNFPDRFSGHQFPNYSSELNVNALLLGDSALYLCASQSSPNYGYTFGSGTRLTVV.

This clonotype has a handful of counts. This sequence joins TRBV5-4 and TRBJ2-2; D may match TRBD1 or TRBD2 (5 bases each). Per germline, CDR1 SGHNT and CDR2 YYREEE (reference sequence). V was shortened by 6 bases and J by 4 bases, with 10 bases between the two germline ends. The CDR3 has 13 amino acids. CDR3 protein: CASNPGTTGELFF. The DNA for the CDR3 is TGTGCCAGCAATCCGGGGACCACCGGGGAGCTGTTTTTT.

Ten or more counts support this clonotype. The J gene is TRBJ1-6, the V gene TRBV6-5; D is ambiguous. The V end was cut by 0 bases, the J end by 0 bases, with 9 bases between. CDR1 MNHEY and CDR2 SVGAGI come from the germline V gene. This CDR3 is built from 17 residues. The CDR3 loop reads CASSYSRLSSYNSPLHF. CDR3 DNA sequence: TGTGCCAGCAGTTACTCACGACTGAGCTCCTATAATTCACCCCTCCACTTT.

This clonotype was found many times. This chain uses TRBV5-1 with TRBJ1-6, with a weak D call TRBD1 (5 bases). With 0 bases removed from V and 8 bases from J, the gap between germline ends came to 15 bases. This CDR3 region has 16 residues. Germline loops: CDR1 SGHRS, CDR2 YFSETQ. The CDR3 spells CASSLGSGAGDSPLHF. CDR3 coding DNA: TGCGCCAGCAGCTTGGGATCTGGGGCTGGAGATTCACCCCTCCACTTT.

This clonotype has at least ten counts. This chain connects TRBV10-3 to TRBJ1-1; TRBD1 matches 7 bases. The CDR3 contains 15 residues. CDR1 is ENHRY and CDR2 is SYGVKD in the germline V gene. With V trimmed by 6 bases and J by 1 base, 8 bases remained unmatched. The CDR3: CAISNPTGSNTEAFF. CDR3 sequence (DNA): TGTGCCATCAGCAATCCGACAGGGTCGAACACTGAAGCTTTCTTT.

Many counts were recorded for this clonotype. The chain carries TRBV7-2 and TRBJ2-5, with D unresolved. With 6 bases removed from V and 7 bases from J, the gap between germline ends came to 21 bases. The CDR3 sequence is 15 residues long. CDR1 and CDR2 from the germline V gene are SGHTA and FQGNSA. CDR3 DNA sequence: TGTGCCAGCAGTTTCGTCGTTTTAGGTGTGGGGACCCAGTACTTC. Encoded protein: CASSFVVLGVGTQYF.

Many counts were recorded for this clonotype. The J gene is TRBJ2-1, the V gene TRBV29-1, with a weak D call TRBD2 (6 bases). Germline assignment: CDR1 SQVTM and CDR2 ANQGSEA. The CDR3 totals 12 residues. The V end lost 4 bases, the J end lost 8 bases, and 12 bases lay between the germline ends. The CDR3 coding sequence is TGCAGCGTTGTCGGGGGACCGGATGAGCAGTTCTTC. This encodes CSVVGGPDEQFF.

The chain is built from TRBV29-1 and TRBJ1-1; D is ambiguous. Between the trimmed V and J ends, which lost 4 bases and 1 base, there was a span of 13 bases. From germline, CDR1 is SQVTM and CDR2 ANQGSEA. This CDR3 comprises 14 residues. This CDR3 reads CSVVPGLSNTEAFF. The CDR3 DNA reads TGCAGCGTTGTGCCGGGTTTGTCGAACACTGAAGCTTTCTTT.

This clonotype was counted ten times or more. The chain has TRBV15 and TRBJ2-7; D call uncertain. The CDR3 length is 16 residues. V was cut by 0 bases and J by 0 bases, with 12 bases left in between. From germline, CDR1 is LNHNV and CDR2 YYDKDF (reference sequence). Here the CDR3 DNA reads TGTGCCACCAGCAGAGATATAACGTTTGACTCCTACGAGCAGTACTTC. Its translation is CATSRDITFDSYEQYF.

This clonotype was seen many times. The rearrangement joins TRBV5-1 to TRBJ1-1; TRBD1 is a possible D gene (6 bases). Germline CDR1 reads SGHRS; CDR2 reads YFSETQ. With 3 bases removed from V and 0 bases from J, the gap between germline ends came to 12 bases. The CDR3 sequence is 15 residues long. Written as DNA, the CDR3 is TGCGCCAGCAGCTGGGGGGCGGGCCTGAACACTGAAGCTTTCTTT. Protein sequence: CASSWGAGLNTEAFF.

There are many counts of this clonotype. This chain joins TRBV5-1 and TRBJ2-6; D gene unclear. Germline V gene lookup returns CDR1 SGHRS and CDR2 YFSETQ. With 3 bases removed from V and 0 bases from J, the gap between germline ends came to 4 bases. This CDR3 contains 14 residues. In DNA, the CDR3 is TGCGCCAGCAGCTCCTTCTCTGGGGCCAACGTCCTGACTTTC. It encodes CASSSFSGANVLTF.

The sample holds many counts of this clonotype. The rearrangement uses TRBV6-5 and TRBJ2-1; TRBD2 matches at 7 bases. This CDR3 comprises 18 residues. The junction had 14 bases not matched to a gene; V was cut back by 2 bases and J by 4 bases. CDR1 and CDR2 (germline): MNHEY, SVGAGI. CDR3 amino acids: CASSYRGGSTLGYNEQFF. The CDR3, as DNA: TGTGCCAGCAGTTACCGCGGGGGTTCCACCCTGGGGTACAATGAGCAGTTCTTC.

The sample holds many counts of this clonotype. The gene calls are TRBV10-3 and TRBJ1-1; D is unresolved. Per the germline V gene, CDR1 is ENHRY and CDR2 is SYGVKD. The V end was cut by 3 bases, the J end by 5 bases, with 7 bases between. The length of the CDR3 is 12 residues. CDR3 in amino acids: CAISDRPTEAFF. CDR3 bases: TGTGCCATCAGTGATAGACCAACTGAAGCTTTCTTT.

This clonotype has a count of ten or more. The rearrangement uses TRBV20-1 and TRBJ1-2, with D unclear. This CDR3 has 12 amino acids. V gave up 3 bases and J gave up 2 bases, with 7 bases separating them. Germline V gene lookup returns CDR1 DFQATT and CDR2 SNEGSKA (reference sequence). The CDR3 reads CSARDGNYGYTF. DNA of the CDR3: TGCAGTGCTAGGGACGGGAACTATGGCTACACCTTC.

The J gene is TRBJ2-1, the V gene TRBV11-2; D is possibly TRBD2 (7 bases). The V and J ends lost 1 base and 4 bases respectively, with 20 bases between them. Germline V gene data show CDR1 as SGHAT and CDR2 as FQNNGV. This CDR3 is 18 amino acids long. The CDR3 DNA reads as TGTGCCAGCAGCTTAGGGGGGGTGGCGGGGGCCGCATACAATGAGCAGTTCTTC. Its translation is CASSLGGVAGAAYNEQFF. Looking up the rest from reference TRBV11-2 and TRBJ2-1 gives the full variable domain: EAGVAQSPRYKIIEKRQSVAFWCNPISGHATLYWYQQILGQGPKLLIQFQNNGVVDDSQLPKDRFSAERLKGVDSTLKIQPAKLEDSAVYLCASSLGGVAGAAYNEQFFGPGTRLTVL.

The genes are TRBV5-1 and TRBJ1-1; 8 positions agree with TRBD1. Trimming removed 1 base from V and 4 bases from J; junction bases left unmatched: 9. Looked up from germline, CDR1 is SGHRS and CDR2 is YFSETQ. This CDR3 region has 16 residues. The DNA of the CDR3 is TGCGCCAGCAGCTTGTTATCCGGACAGGGCGTCACTGAAGCTTTCTTT. Encoded protein: CASSLLSGQGVTEAFF.

This clonotype was recorded at least ten times. The chain links TRBV7-2 to TRBJ2-5; no definite D call. The germline gives CDR1 SGHTA, CDR2 FQGNSA. The V end was cut by 5 bases, the J end by 3 bases, with 7 bases between. There are 12 residues in the CDR3. CDR3 amino acids: CASSASKETQYF. In nucleotides, the CDR3 is TGTGCCAGCAGCGCCTCAAAAGAGACCCAGTACTTC.